A single sample gave rise to the 9 T cell receptor beta chains below, sequenced in a study of blood T cell repertoires in COVID-19. Here immunoSEQ multiplex PCR was the method, and the copy in TCRdb shows in-frame clones only, minus some. The sample records 180,000 or so clones, about 86% being singletons. The sample consisted of peripheral blood. The receptors were sampled from a woman aged 80 or over in a cohort sampled during active or convalescent COVID-19.

The V gene is TRBV6-5, the J gene TRBJ1-2, with D tentatively TRBD1 (5 bases). This CDR3 contains 14 residues. Germline V gives CDR1 MNHEY, CDR2 SVGAGI. The V end lost 5 bases, the J end lost 6 bases, and 16 bases lay between the germline ends. CDR3 sequence: CASSTLRGGHGYTF. The CDR3, as DNA: TGTGCCAGCAGTACCCTTCGGGGGGGTCATGGCTACACCTTC.

The chain couples TRBV30 to TRBJ1-4, with 9 bases that match TRBD1. Looked up from germline, CDR1 is GTSNPN and CDR2 is SVGIG (reference sequence). With 3 bases clipped from V and 6 bases from J, the junction kept 2 bases outside the gene matches. This CDR3 region has 13 residues. For the CDR3, the DNA is TGTGCCTGGAGGACAGGGGGTGATGAAAAACTGTTTTTT. It encodes CAWRTGGDEKLFF.

This sequence joins TRBV27 and TRBJ2-2; D gene unclear. V shed 5 bases and J shed 0 bases, with 7 bases lying between them. This CDR3 has 14 amino acids. Germline V gene lookup returns CDR1 MNHEY and CDR2 SMNVEV (reference sequence). CDR3 DNA: TGTGCCAGCAGTATCTCTACGAACACCGGGGAGCTGTTTTTT. It codes for CASSISTNTGELFF.

The chain links TRBV19 to TRBJ2-4; 8 bases map to TRBD1. This CDR3 comprises 17 residues. V shed 2 bases, J shed 0 bases, and the junction held 6 bases outside the gene matches. The germline gives CDR1 LNHDA, CDR2 SQIVND (reference sequence). The CDR3 DNA follows: TGTGCCAGTAGTATAAGGGGGACAGGCCTAGCCAAAAACATTCAGTACTTC. Protein: CASSIRGTGLAKNIQYF. Variable domain in full (rest from reference TRBV19 and TRBJ2-4): DGGITQSPKYLFRKEGQNVTLSCEQNLNHDAMYWYRQDPGQGLRLIYYSQIVNDFQKGDIAEGYSVSREKKESFPLTVTSAQKNPTAFYLCASSIRGTGLAKNIQYFGAGTRLSVL.

This sequence joins TRBV18 and TRBJ2-3; 12 bases are shared with TRBD2. Germline V gene lookup returns CDR1 KGHSH and CDR2 LQKENI. This CDR3 comprises 20 residues. V lost 6 bases, J lost 4 bases, and 20 bases stayed unmatched. CDR3 DNA: TGTGCCAGCTCGACTGCGATACCTAGCGGGAGGGCCGTATTCCCAGATACGCAGTATTTT. Translated: CASSTAIPSGRAVFPDTQYF.

This clone occurred once. The rearrangement links TRBV5-1 to TRBJ2-2, with 9 nucleotides matching TRBD2. The CDR3 is made up of 14 amino acids. V was pared by 7 bases and J by 5 bases, with 6 bases of the junction left unmatched. Germline V gene sequence: CDR1 SGHRS, CDR2 YFSETQ. The CDR3 spells CASGGTSQTGELFF. The DNA of the CDR3 is TGCGCCAGCGGAGGGACTAGCCAAACCGGGGAGCTGTTTTTT.

The genes are TRBV4-3 and TRBJ2-7; 9 bases align to TRBD2. V shed 1 base, J shed 0 bases, and the junction held 10 bases outside the gene matches. Germline CDR1 reads LGHNA; CDR2 reads YSLEER. The CDR3 is 18 residues long. The CDR3 nucleotides read TGCGCCAGCAGCCAAGTGTCTTCTAGCGGGGCCAGCTCCTACGAGCAGTACTTC. Protein product: CASSQVSSSGASSYEQYF.

This clone has a single count. Here the CDR3 DNA reads TGTGCCAGCAGCCGAGGGACAGGGGTTAATCAGCCCCAGCATTTT. Translation gives CASSRGTGVNQPQHF. V is TRBV3-1 (or the pseudogene TRBV3-2) and J is TRBJ1-5; 10 nucleotides align to TRBD1. This CDR3 has 15 amino acids. Germline CDR1 and CDR2: LGHDT and YNNKEL (reference sequence). Trimming removed 4 bases from V and 4 bases from J; junction bases left unmatched: 4.

J is TRBJ1-3 and V is TRBV7-2; D gene ambiguous. Germline CDR1 is SGHTA and CDR2 is FQGNSA. Deletions cut 5 bases from V and 2 bases from J, with 7 bases between. The CDR3 is 13 amino acids. As DNA, the CDR3 is TGTGCCAGCAGCCGTCCAGCTGGAAACACCATATATTTT. Its translation is CASSRPAGNTIYF.